The 5 T cell receptor beta chains reported below all come from one sample, sequenced in a study of T-cell reconstitution after alpha-beta-depleted transplantation in children listed by TCRdb under 2016. Receptors were amplified or captured by PCR. The instrument was an Illumina HiSeq 2500. Molecular barcoding was employed in the preparation of TCR libraries, with unique molecular identifiers being used to normalize TCRbeta repertoire quantification. Using fastp trimming at Q25 and MiXCR clonotype assembly, TCRdb reanalyzed the public sequencing data and kept in-frame beta chains. Rows with a matching CDR3 protein are joined into one entry that keeps the most common DNA and genes. Counted in this sample were some 26,000 distinct CDR3 sequences; over 15% of them appeared once. 35% of the sample lies in the top ten. The sample's time point label is to be understood as: day 60 (about 2 months) after transplantation. The treatment or condition tag for this specimen amounts to: allogeneic hematopoietic cell transplantation with graft depleted of TCRalphabeta T cells and CD19 B cells.

This sample comprised PBMCs, mostly from graft donor cells, obtained 60 days after TCRalphabeta/CD19-depleted stem cell transplant. The receptors derive from a male patient aged 2 to 9 who had a stem cell transplant for acute lymphoblastic leukemia, so the T cells may come from the graft donor.

This clonotype was seen at least ten times. This chain connects TRBV7-9 to TRBJ2-5, with D perhaps given as TRBD1 or TRBD2 (5 bases each). The germline V gene encodes CDR1 SEHNR and CDR2 FQNEAQ (reference sequence). V was shortened by 0 bases and J by 5 bases, with 13 bases between the two germline ends. This CDR3 comprises 15 residues. The CDR3 sequence is CASSLASRGMETQYF. CDR3 nucleotide sequence: TGTGCCAGCAGCTTAGCATCGAGGGGCATGGAGACCCAGTACTTC. Full variable domain (remainder filled in from reference TRBV7-9 and TRBJ2-5): DTGVSQNPRHKITKRGQNVTFRCDPISEHNRLYWYRQTLGQGPEFLTYFQNEAQLEKSRLLSDRFSAERPKGSFSTLEIQRTEQGDSAMYLCASSLASRGMETQYFGPGTRLLVL.

A few counts support this clonotype. The chain uses TRBV5-1 and TRBJ2-7; 14 bases are a match to TRBD2. This CDR3 is built from 17 residues. Germline assignment: CDR1 SGHRS and CDR2 YFSETQ. With 4 bases clipped from V and 6 bases from J, the junction kept 12 bases outside the gene matches. CDR3 coding DNA: TGCGCCAGCAGCGGGAGGCCGGGACTAGCGGGAGTAGGCGAGCAGTACTTC. It codes for CASSGRPGLAGVGEQYF.

This clonotype qualifies as medium-sized. The chain couples TRBV7-2 to TRBJ2-3; D remains ambiguous. This CDR3 has 11 amino acids. Germline V gives CDR1 SGHTA, CDR2 FQGNSA. The V end was cut by 4 bases, the J end by 2 bases, with 1 base between. CDR3 sequence (DNA): TGTGCCAGCAGCTACACAGATACGCAGTATTTT. Translation gives CASSYTDTQYF.

This clonotype showed up just a few times. The chain couples TRBV4-2 to TRBJ1-6; TRBD1 is a possible D gene (5 bases). The germline gives CDR1 LGHNA, CDR2 YNFKEQ. The CDR3 is made up of 16 amino acids. Trimming left V 1 base short and J 13 bases short, with 20 bases between. The CDR3 loop reads CASSQAGAGGVFPLHF. In DNA, the CDR3 is TGTGCCAGCAGCCAAGCCGGGGCAGGTGGGGTCTTTCCCCTCCACTTT.

The sample holds many counts of this clonotype. The rearrangement uses TRBV7-2 and TRBJ2-2; D gene uncertain. V was pared by 1 base and J by 3 bases, with 6 bases between. CDR3 size: 14 residues. Germline V CDR1 and CDR2: SGHTA, FQGNSA. In DNA, the CDR3 is TGTGCCAGCAGCTTAGATGGGGACACCGGGGAGCTGTTTTTT. This gives the protein CASSLDGDTGELFF.